A single sample is the source of the 14 T cell receptor beta chains below, sequenced in a study of vaccination and CD4 T cells after COVID-19. Their specific antigens are unknown. Sequencing of cultured CD4+ T cell DNA used the Oncomine TCR Beta short-read assay. One entry per CDR3 protein, called by TCRdb with MiXCR from the PCR reads. The table lists 17,000 or so distinct CDR3 sequences, 70% of them singletons. Stated treatment: roughly 10-day PBMC culture with coronavirus spike peptide pools or control peptides (ViraFEST assay). The sample comprised CD4+ T cells from blood, cultured in vitro. These receptors came from a human donor who had recovered from COVID-19.

This clonotype showed up just a few times. The genes are TRBV25-1 and TRBJ1-3; 9 positions match TRBD1. The V and J ends lost 4 bases and 14 bases, in that order; junction bases with no gene match: 9. CDR3 length equals 13 residues. Germline loops: CDR1 MGHDK, CDR2 SYGVNS. The DNA for the CDR3 is TGTGCCAGCAGTGCGTTCCGGGACAGGGCTTTATATTTT. Translated, it gives CASSAFRDRALYF. The variable domain in full, completed from reference TRBV25-1 and TRBJ1-3, reads EADIYQTPRYLVIGTGKKITLECSQTMGHDKMYWYQQDPGMELHLIHYSYGVNSTEKGDLSSESTVSRIRTEHFPLTLESARPSHTSQYLCASSAFRDRALYFGEGSWLTVV.

This sequence joins TRBV7-9 and TRBJ1-2, with 7 bases lining up with TRBD1. V lost 5 bases, J lost 4 bases, and 7 bases stayed unmatched. The CDR3 consists of 14 residues. CDR1 SEHNR and CDR2 FQNEAQ come from the germline V gene (reference sequence). In DNA, the CDR3 is TGTGCCAGCAGCGCAAGGGACAGCATCTATGGCTACACCTTC. This codes for CASSARDSIYGYTF.

The genes are TRBV7-9 and TRBJ2-2; either TRBD1 or TRBD2 may fit D (5 bases each). The CDR3 consists of 15 residues. The germline V gene has CDR1 SEHNR and CDR2 FQNEAQ (reference sequence). The germline V and J ends were trimmed by 7 bases and 2 bases, with 14 bases remaining between them. The CDR3 spells CASTPRGRNTGELFF. CDR3 bases: TGTGCCAGCACCCCCCGGGGCAGAAACACCGGGGAGCTGTTTTTT. The variable domain in full, with the rest retrieved from reference TRBV7-9 and TRBJ2-2, is DTGVSQNPRHKITKRGQNVTFRCDPISEHNRLYWYRQTLGQGPEFLTYFQNEAQLEKSRLLSDRFSAERPKGSFSTLEIQRTEQGDSAMYLCASTPRGRNTGELFFGEGSRLTVL.

This clonotype appeared once. This sequence joins TRBV20-1 and TRBJ2-5, with D possibly called TRBD1 or TRBD2 (6 bases each). The CDR3 runs to 12 residues. Germline values: CDR1 DFQATT, CDR2 SNEGSKA (reference sequence). The CDR3 DNA follows: TGCACCATGTCGAGGGGGGTAGAGACCCAGTACTTC. Its translation: CTMSRGVETQYF.

This clonotype has just a few counts. The rearrangement uses TRBV15 and TRBJ1-1, with TRBD1 as a possible D gene (6 bases). The CDR3 sequence is 14 residues long. Looked up from germline, CDR1 is LNHNV and CDR2 is YYDKDF (reference sequence). Trimming cost V 0 bases and J 7 bases, with 12 bases left between them. This CDR3 reads CATSRDAQGSEAFF. The CDR3 DNA follows: TGTGCCACCAGCAGAGATGCCCAGGGGAGTGAAGCTTTCTTT.

CDR3: CASSLGTGRLGNQPQHF. The CDR3 nucleotides are TGTGCCAGCTCATTGGGGACGGGCCGACTGGGCAATCAGCCCCAGCATTTT. The chain recombines TRBV12-3 or TRBV12-4 with TRBJ1-5; tentative D call: TRBD1 (5 bases). Trimming removed 8 bases at V and 2 bases at J, with 22 bases between. The CDR3 has 17 residues.

J is TRBJ1-1 and V is TRBV20-1; D is ambiguous. Trimming pared 0 bases from V and 1 base from J, leaving 15 bases between. Per germline, CDR1 DFQATT and CDR2 SNEGSKA (reference sequence). The CDR3 has 16 amino acids. Here the CDR3 reads CSARDGRSLGNTEAFF. Written as DNA, the CDR3 is TGCAGTGCTAGAGATGGCAGGTCCTTAGGGAACACTGAAGCTTTCTTT.

This clonotype was observed a few times. The J gene is TRBJ1-1, the V gene TRBV6-2 or TRBV6-3, with 8 positions matching TRBD1. After removal of 5 bases from V and 5 bases from J, the junction contained 7 bases not matched to a gene. The CDR3 extends over 14 amino acids. CDR1 is MNHEY, CDR2 SVGEGT, per germline. Here the CDR3 DNA reads TGTGCCAGCAGTGATCGGACAGGGCAGACTGAAGCTTTCTTT. It encodes CASSDRTGQTEAFF.

The rearrangement links TRBV4-3 to TRBJ2-3, with a tentative D call TRBD2 (6 bases). The CDR3 runs 15 residues. The V gene lost 1 base and the J gene lost 3 bases, with 11 bases spanning the gap. Germline V gene sequence: CDR1 LGHNA, CDR2 YSLEER. CDR3 bases: TGCGCCAGCAGCCAAGGGCTAGCGATGACAGATACGCAGTATTTT. This codes for CASSQGLAMTDTQYF.

This chain joins TRBV2 and TRBJ1-6; D might be TRBD1 (5 bases). Germline lookup yields CDR1 SNHLY and CDR2 FYNNEI. This CDR3 contains 15 residues. V lost 6 bases, J lost 6 bases, and 15 bases lay in between. CDR3 loop: CASRDGRGGNSPLHF. CDR3 coding DNA: TGTGCCAGCAGGGACGGGAGGGGAGGTAATTCACCCCTCCACTTT. The full variable domain, completed using reference TRBV2 and TRBJ1-6, is EPEVTQTPSHQVTQMGQEVILRCVPISNHLYFYWYRQILGQKVEFLVSFYNNEISEKSEIFDDQFSVERPDGSNFTLKIRSTKLEDSAMYFCASRDGRGGNSPLHFGNGTRLTVT.

The chain carries TRBV6-5 and TRBJ1-1, with D tentatively TRBD1 (6 bases). CDR3 size: 15 residues. Per the germline V gene, CDR1 is MNHEY and CDR2 is SVGAGI. V was pared by 0 bases and J by 4 bases, with 12 bases between. The CDR3 DNA sequence: TGTGCCAGCAGTTACTCCTGGGGGCGTAGCACTGAAGCTTTCTTT. Its translation is CASSYSWGRSTEAFF.

This clonotype turned up a few times. The chain has TRBV7-6 and TRBJ1-3; TRBD1 is a possible D gene (5 bases). CDR3 length equals 16 residues. Trimming removed 3 bases from V and 2 bases from J, with 14 bases in between. Per the germline V gene, CDR1 is SGHVS and CDR2 is FNYEAQ. The CDR3 DNA reads TGTGCCAGCAGCTTGGGGACGGTTTCCACTGGAAACACCATATATTTT. Protein sequence: CASSLGTVSTGNTIYF.

The chain links TRBV19 to TRBJ1-1; possibly TRBD1 for D (6 bases). The CDR3 spans 15 residues. V was pared by 5 bases and J by 1 base, with 14 bases between. The V gene's germline CDR1 is LNHDA and CDR2 SQIVND (reference sequence). DNA for the CDR3: TGTGCCAGTAGTTTCCGGAGGGGGGGGAACACTGAAGCTTTCTTT. Translation gives CASSFRRGGNTEAFF.

The chain combines TRBV27 with TRBJ1-1, with 7 bases fitting TRBD1. The CDR3 totals 13 residues. J gave up 3 bases and V 2 bases, and 0 bases lay outside the gene matches. Germline lookup yields CDR1 MNHEY and CDR2 SMNVEV (reference sequence). DNA for the CDR3: TGTGCCAGCAGTTTACAGGGGGACACTGAAGCTTTCTTT. Translation gives CASSLQGDTEAFF.